The clone carrying this T cell receptor beta chain was seen at least ten times. The antigen is not known. Combining a sample-barcoded 5' primer with a J-beta primer mix, a second PCR ran for about 6 to 12 cycles. TCRdb re-derived calls from the 5' RACE reads in MiXCR, one entry per CDR3 protein. The data hold around 1,700,000 distinct CDR3 sequences, with approximately 30% observed a single time. This specimen comes from a study of blood T cells in healthy people across ages. Study results and caveats: TCR beta diversity correlated strongly with naive T cell percentage. The fall in TCR beta diversity per million T cells was roughly linear with age.

Germline values: CDR1 SGHTA, CDR2 FQGNSA. This CDR3 spans 14 amino acids. V lost 5 bases, J lost 5 bases, and 6 bases stayed unmatched. Sequences were obtained from blood. The chain recombines TRBV7-2 with TRBJ2-3, with TRBD2 identical over 8 bases. The receptor's source is a woman between 25 and 40 years old in good health. The CDR3 DNA sequence: TGTGCCAGCAGCGCACTAGCGGTGAAAGATACGCAGTATTTT. It is translated as CASSALAVKDTQYF.